This T cell receptor (beta chain) originates from a study of neoadjuvant nivolumab and ipilimumab in lung cancer. General observations from the study: Pathologic regression was not significantly tied to TCR clonality. From pretherapy to surgery, tumor richness and clonality rose with dual therapy. Higher pretherapy blood TCR richness went with higher resected-tumor richness.

Turning to this clone: Its antigen is currently unknown.

Trimming cost V 6 bases and J 1 base, with 13 bases left between them. CDR1 is SGHAT and CDR2 is FQNNGV in the germline V gene. The CDR3 loop spans 15 amino acids. Sequencing used immunoSEQ multiplex PCR; TCRdb keeps in-frame clones, though not all of them. The sample lists 25,000 to 35,000 clones; more than 85% were seen once. The sample in question was peripheral blood, obtained after neoadjuvant nivolumab, alone or with ipilimumab, at or shortly before surgery. The TCR was taken from an adult with non-small cell lung cancer. The V and J genes are TRBV11-2 and TRBJ1-3; tentative D call: TRBD1 (5 bases). The CDR3 loop is CASRSLQGSGNTIYF. The CDR3 DNA is TGTGCCAGCAGAAGTCTCCAGGGATCTGGAAACACCATATATTTT.